This T cell receptor (beta chain) was sequenced during a study of shared clonotypes between healthy human individuals. Trimming removed 4 bases at V and 1 base at J, with 8 bases between. The CDR3 is 14 amino acids. The germline CDR1 and CDR2 sequences are SEHNR and FQNEAQ (reference sequence). Naive CD8 populations comprised CD45RO-negative cells positively selected for CCR7, excluding terminally differentiated effector memory CD45RA+ cells. Some clones are missing from TCRdb's copy, which holds only in-frame ones; the method was immunoSEQ multiplex PCR. This sample yields about 580,000 clones, of which 95% to 98% are seen a single time; 0.25% to 0.35% belongs to the top ten.

The sequenced sample consisted of naive CD8+ T cells sorted from blood. The chain uses TRBV7-9 and TRBJ2-1; the D gene is possibly TRBD2 (5 bases). This receptor was identified in a man aged 25-45 years in good health. CDR3 nucleotide sequence: TGTGCCAGCAGCTCCCCGGGGTCCTACAATGAGCAGTTCTTC. This sequence encodes CASSSPGSYNEQFF.